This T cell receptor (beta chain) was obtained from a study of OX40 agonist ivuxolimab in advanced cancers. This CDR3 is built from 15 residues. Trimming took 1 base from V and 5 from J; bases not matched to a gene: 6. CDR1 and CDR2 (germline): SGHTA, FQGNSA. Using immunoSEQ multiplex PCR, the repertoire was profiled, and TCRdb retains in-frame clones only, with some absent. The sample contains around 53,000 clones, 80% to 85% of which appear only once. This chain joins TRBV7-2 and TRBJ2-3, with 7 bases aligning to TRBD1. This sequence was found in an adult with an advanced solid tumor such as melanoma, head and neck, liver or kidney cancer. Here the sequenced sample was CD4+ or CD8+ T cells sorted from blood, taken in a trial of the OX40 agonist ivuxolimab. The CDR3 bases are TGTGCCAGCAGCTTAGTAGGGGGCGGCTTAGATACGCAGTATTTT. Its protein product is CASSLVGGGLDTQYF.